The TCR beta chain described here comes from a study of T cell responses to AZD1222 COVID-19 vaccine. Overall study results and limits: The sample set comprised mostly white British donors with more females, and clonal diversity was possibly underestimated. At baseline, just five to seven AZD1222 recipients tested seropositive. The study sampled repertoires only after the peak T cell response. Epitopes outside B.1.351 and B.1.1.7 mutated regions reportedly drew nearly half of spike TCRs.

Trimming cost V 4 bases and J 6 bases; bases outside gene matches: 9. This CDR3 spans 14 amino acids. Germline assignment: CDR1 SGHRS and CDR2 YFSETQ. Using immunoSEQ multiplex PCR, the repertoire was profiled, and TCRdb retains in-frame clones only, with some absent. The table includes about 64,000 clones, around 90% detected once. Concerning this clone itself: Its antigen is not identified.

The sequence came from an adult who received the MenACWY meningococcal vaccine as a control. V and J are TRBV5-1 and TRBJ1-1; TRBD1 agrees at 7 bases. The sequenced sample was peripheral blood, obtained 28 days after the second dose of the MenACWY control vaccine. The DNA of the CDR3 is TGCGCCAGCAGCGAGACAGGGAACCCCCCTGAAGCTTTCTTT. This translates into CASSETGNPPEAFF.